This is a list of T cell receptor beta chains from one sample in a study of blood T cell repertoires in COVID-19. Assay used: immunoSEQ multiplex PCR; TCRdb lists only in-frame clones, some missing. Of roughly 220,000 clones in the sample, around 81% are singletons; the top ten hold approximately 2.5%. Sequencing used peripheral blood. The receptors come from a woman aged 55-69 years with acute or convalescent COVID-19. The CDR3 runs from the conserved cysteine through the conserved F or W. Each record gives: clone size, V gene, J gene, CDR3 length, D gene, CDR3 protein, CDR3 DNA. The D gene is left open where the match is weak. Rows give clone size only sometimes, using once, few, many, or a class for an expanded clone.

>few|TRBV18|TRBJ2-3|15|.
CASSLGQSSTDTQYF
TGTGCCAGCTCACTGGGACAATCTAGCACAGATACGCAGTATTTT
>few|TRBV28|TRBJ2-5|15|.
CASSLKGWDTETQYF
TGTGCCAGCAGTTTAAAAGGTTGGGACACAGAGACCCAGTACTTC
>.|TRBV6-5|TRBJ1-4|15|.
CASSRTTARSEKLFF
TGTGCCAGCAGCCGGACGACAGCGAGATCAGAAAAACTGTTTTTT
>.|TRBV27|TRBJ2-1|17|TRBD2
CASSPRGAGVSYNEQFF
TGTGCCAGCAGTCCCCGAGGAGCGGGGGTCTCCTACAATGAGCAGTTCTTC
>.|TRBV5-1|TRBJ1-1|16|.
CASSPGGGQTNTEAFF
TGCGCCAGCAGTCCAGGTGGAGGACAGACGAACACTGAAGCTTTCTTT
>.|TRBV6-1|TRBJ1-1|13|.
CASSEGVALRAFF
TGTGCCAGCAGTGAAGGGGTGGCCCTGAGGGCTTTCTTT
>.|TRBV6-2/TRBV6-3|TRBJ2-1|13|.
CASSQTVPREQFF
TGTGCCAGCAGCCAGACAGTGCCTAGGGAGCAGTTCTTC
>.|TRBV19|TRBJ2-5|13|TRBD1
CASSRQGKETQYF
TGTGCCAGTAGTCGACAGGGGAAAGAGACCCAGTACTTC
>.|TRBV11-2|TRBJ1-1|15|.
CASSLGGRTSTEAFF
TGTGCCAGCAGCTTAGGGGGCCGGACTAGTACTGAAGCTTTCTTT
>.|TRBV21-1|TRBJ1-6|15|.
CASSKGTARGSPLHF
TGTGCCAGCAGCAAAGGAACAGCAAGGGGGTCACCCCTCCACTTT
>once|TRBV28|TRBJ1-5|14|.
CASRNQGHDQPQHF
TGTGCCAGCAGGAATCAGGGTCACGATCAGCCCCAGCATTTT
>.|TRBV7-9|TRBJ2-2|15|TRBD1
CASSPGQVNTGELFF
TGTGCCAGCAGCCCGGGACAGGTGAACACCGGGGAGCTGTTTTTT
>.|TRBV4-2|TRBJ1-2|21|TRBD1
CASSPGTGGAPGLGGLYGYTF
TGTGCCAGCAGCCCCGGGACAGGGGGCGCCCCAGGGCTCGGAGGGCTCTATGGCTACACCTTC
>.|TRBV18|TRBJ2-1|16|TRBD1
CASSSTGVTLHNEQFF
TGTGCCAGCTCTTCGACAGGGGTGACCCTACACAATGAGCAGTTCTTC
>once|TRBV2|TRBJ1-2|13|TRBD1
CASSLATGGDYTF
TGTGCCAGCAGCCTCGCGACAGGGGGCGACTACACCTTC
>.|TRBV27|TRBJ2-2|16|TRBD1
CASSWSGTGDTGELFF
TGTGCCAGCAGTTGGTCCGGGACAGGGGACACCGGGGAGCTGTTTTTT
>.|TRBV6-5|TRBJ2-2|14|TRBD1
CASSRQGSGGELFF
TGTGCCAGCAGCCGACAGGGTTCAGGCGGGGAGCTGTTTTTT